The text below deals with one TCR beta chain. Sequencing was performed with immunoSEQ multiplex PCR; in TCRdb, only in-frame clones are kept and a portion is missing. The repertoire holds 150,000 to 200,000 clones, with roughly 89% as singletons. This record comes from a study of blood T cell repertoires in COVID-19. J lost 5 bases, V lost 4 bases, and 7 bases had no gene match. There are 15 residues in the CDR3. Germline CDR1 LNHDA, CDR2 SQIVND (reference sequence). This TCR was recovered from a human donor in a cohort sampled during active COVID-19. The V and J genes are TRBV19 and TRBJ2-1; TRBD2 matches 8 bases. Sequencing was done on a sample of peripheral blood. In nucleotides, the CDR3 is TGTGCCAGTAGTACGACGGGAGGGCCCCACAATGAGCAGTTCTTC. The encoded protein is CASSTTGGPHNEQFF.